This T cell receptor beta chain was sequenced for a study of blood T cells in healthy people across ages. As for the study in general: Researchers report that template switching captured about one barcoded beta molecule per two T cells.

The CDR3 covers 15 residues. The ends lost 4 bases at V and 10 bases at J; junction bases unmatched: 10. The germline CDR1 and CDR2 sequences are SGHRS and YFSETQ. A second PCR of about 7 to 11 cycles used a sample-barcoded 5' primer and a J-beta primer mix. TCRdb redid the calling of the 5' RACE reads with MiXCR, one entry per CDR3 protein. The data contain some 1.5 million distinct CDR3 sequences, 28% of them seen just once; the ten biggest clones take up less than 9.5%. The V and J genes are TRBV5-1 and TRBJ2-1, with 11 bases fitting TRBD2. The sequence came from a woman aged 30 to 39 in good health. The sample taken for sequencing was blood. The DNA for the CDR3 is TGCGCCAGCAGCCCGTCTAGCGGGGGGCCATGGGAGCAGTTCTTC. This encodes CASSPSSGGPWEQFF.